This entry lists 27 T cell receptor beta chains sequenced from one sample in a study of cytomegalovirus exposure and HLA in healthy donors. PCR involved 60 Vbeta and 13 Jbeta primers. The repertoire was sequenced with immunoSEQ multiplex PCR; TCRdb's copy has only in-frame clones and lacks some. The table has over 100,000 clones, approximately 87% seen once; the top ten hold just over 2.5%. Sequences were obtained from PBMCs. Receptor source: a man aged 35 to 55 in good health and CMV-seronegative.

The chain employs TRBV2 and TRBJ2-7; no clear D gene. The V end lost 5 bases, the J end lost 2 bases, and 7 bases lay between the germline ends. CDR3 size: 12 residues. CDR1 and CDR2 (germline): SNHLY, FYNNEI. In DNA form, the CDR3 reads TGTGCCAGCAGTACGGAGACCTACGAGCAGTACTTC. This encodes CASSTETYEQYF.

V is TRBV6-5 and J is TRBJ2-3; 11 bases are shared with TRBD2. The junction had 5 bases not matched to a gene; V was cut back by 4 bases and J by 5 bases. The CDR3 is made up of 15 amino acids. CDR1 and CDR2 from the germline V gene are MNHEY and SVGAGI. CDR3 protein: CASSSSGGTGDTQYF. CDR3 coding DNA: TGTGCCAGCAGTTCTAGCGGGGGGACGGGAGATACGCAGTATTTT.

This clone was counted between two and nine times. The chain has TRBV5-1 and TRBJ2-7; D is possibly TRBD2 (5 bases). Germline assignment: CDR1 SGHRS and CDR2 YFSETQ. V was cut by 4 bases and J by 3 bases, with 20 bases left in between. The CDR3 has 16 amino acids. The CDR3 nucleotides read TGCGCCAGCAGCCAAGACCCCCGAGCTAGCAACTACGAGCAGTACTTC. The encoded protein is CASSQDPRASNYEQYF.

The gene calls are TRBV19 and TRBJ2-2; D unclear. This CDR3 has 15 residues. Trimming removed 3 bases at V and 2 bases at J, with 10 bases between. Germline CDR1 is LNHDA and CDR2 is SQIVND (reference sequence). CDR3 residues: CASSIIEANTGELFF. The CDR3 DNA follows: TGTGCCAGTAGTATCATCGAGGCTAACACCGGGGAGCTGTTTTTT. Together with reference TRBV19 and TRBJ2-2, the CDR3 gives the full variable domain: DGGITQSPKYLFRKEGQNVTLSCEQNLNHDAMYWYRQDPGQGLRLIYYSQIVNDFQKGDIAEGYSVSREKKESFPLTVTSAQKNPTAFYLCASSIIEANTGELFFGEGSRLTVL.

The V and J genes are TRBV6-5 and TRBJ1-2; tentatively, D is TRBD1 (6 bases). Germline CDR1 is MNHEY and CDR2 is SVGAGI. V was trimmed by 0 bases and J by 4 bases, leaving 12 bases between them. This CDR3 contains 15 residues. CDR3 bases: TGTGCCAGCAGTTACTCCGGCAGGGGACCCTATGGCTACACCTTC. Protein product: CASSYSGRGPYGYTF.

This chain uses TRBV6-5 with TRBJ2-1; D might be TRBD2 (5 bases). Germline V CDR1 and CDR2: MNHEY, SVGAGI. This CDR3 has 15 amino acids. Trimming left V 2 bases short and J 5 bases short, with 13 bases between. CDR3 in DNA: TGTGCCAGCAGTTACAGACCACGGGGTAACAATGAGCAGTTCTTC. It specifies CASSYRPRGNNEQFF.

The chain combines TRBV5-1 with TRBJ2-1, with TRBD2 matching 7 bases. V trimming: 4 bases; J trimming: 1 base; junction bases outside the gene matches: 11. There are 17 residues in the CDR3. Germline V gives CDR1 SGHRS, CDR2 YFSETQ. This CDR3 is CASSHEGGGRSYNEQFF. CDR3 bases: TGCGCCAGCAGCCACGAGGGCGGGGGTCGATCCTACAATGAGCAGTTCTTC.

This chain uses TRBV13 with TRBJ2-5; D might be TRBD2 (5 bases). Per the germline V gene, CDR1 is PRHDT and CDR2 is FYEKMQ (reference sequence). Between the trimmed V and J ends, which lost 9 bases and 5 bases, there was a span of 10 bases. This CDR3 has 11 amino acids. CDR3 in DNA: TGTGCCAGTGGAGGACCGGAGACCCAGTACTTC. It encodes CASGGPETQYF.

This rearrangement joins TRBV5-1 to TRBJ1-2; no reliable D call. Germline V gene lookup returns CDR1 SGHRS and CDR2 YFSETQ. The CDR3 runs 14 residues. V was trimmed by 5 bases and J by 0 bases, leaving 11 bases between them. This chain's CDR3 is CASSLDGANYGYTF. The CDR3, as DNA: TGCGCCAGCAGTCTGGATGGAGCTAACTATGGCTACACCTTC.

The chain joins TRBV7-3 to TRBJ1-1, with 8 bases that match TRBD1. V dropped 5 bases and J dropped 5; count of bases not matched to a gene: 4. The CDR3 has 13 residues. Germline assignment: CDR1 SGHTA and CDR2 FQGTGA. The chain's CDR3 is CASSTTGGTEAFF. In DNA form, the CDR3 reads TGTGCCAGCAGCACTACAGGGGGGACTGAAGCTTTCTTT.

This chain connects TRBV5-4 to TRBJ1-3; maybe TRBD1 (6 bases). Trimming left V 5 bases short and J 4 bases short, with 16 bases between. There are 15 residues in the CDR3. Per the germline V gene, CDR1 is SGHNT and CDR2 is YYREEE (reference sequence). CDR3 nucleotide sequence: TGTGCCAGCAGTTTGTTACAGGGTGACGGAAACACCATATATTTT. Protein: CASSLLQGDGNTIYF.

This chain uses TRBV25-1 with TRBJ1-4; 10 bases fit TRBD1. V gave up 9 bases and J gave up 7 bases; unmatched junction bases: 14. The CDR3 consists of 16 residues. CDR1 MGHDK and CDR2 SYGVNS come from the germline V gene. CDR3 in amino acids: CASRLGTGDQGEKLFF. DNA for the CDR3: TGTGCCAGTCGACTCGGGACAGGGGATCAAGGTGAAAAACTGTTTTTT.

The rearrangement uses TRBV7-2 and TRBJ1-2; no clear D gene. Trimming removed 1 base at V and 4 bases at J, with 7 bases between. This CDR3 has 13 residues. Germline loops: CDR1 SGHTA, CDR2 FQGNSA. The CDR3 DNA reads TGTGCCAGCAGCTTAGGTAGAGGCTATGGCTACACCTTC. It is translated as CASSLGRGYGYTF.

The J gene is TRBJ2-7, the V gene TRBV7-2; 7 bases are shared with TRBD1. Germline values: CDR1 SGHTA, CDR2 FQGNSA. The trim removed 3 bases at V and 7 bases at J, leaving 6 bases unmatched. This CDR3 has 13 residues. CDR3 sequence (DNA): TGTGCCAGCAGCTTTGAGGGGGCGCGTGAGCAGTACTTC. Translation gives CASSFEGAREQYF. The whole variable domain, remainder taken from reference TRBV7-2 and TRBJ2-7, is GAGVSQSPSNKVTEKGKDVELRCDPISGHTALYWYRQSLGQGLEFLIYFQGNSAPDKSGLPSDRFSAERTGGSVSTLTIQRTQQEDSAVYLCASSFEGAREQYFGPGTRLTVT.

The V call is TRBV7-2, the J call TRBJ1-2; tentatively, D is TRBD1 (6 bases). The germline V gene has CDR1 SGHTA and CDR2 FQGNSA. The CDR3 covers 16 residues. V dropped 5 bases and J dropped 0 bases, with 16 bases sitting between them. The CDR3 nucleotides are TGTGCCAGCAGCCCACAGCAGGGGCCCTCTAACTATGGCTACACCTTC. As protein: CASSPQQGPSNYGYTF.

The chain is built from TRBV10-1 and TRBJ2-1, with 8 bases identical to TRBD1. The CDR3 totals 14 residues. V lost 0 bases, J lost 9 bases, and 4 bases stayed unmatched. Germline V gene lookup returns CDR1 WNHNN and CDR2 SYGVQD (reference sequence). The CDR3 bases are TGCGCCAGCAGTGAGTCACCACAGGGGGGTGAGCAGTTCTTC. Its translation is CASSESPQGGEQFF.

The V gene is TRBV30, the J gene TRBJ2-2; 9 bases line up with TRBD1. The germline CDR1 and CDR2 sequences are GTSNPN and SVGIG (reference sequence). The CDR3 has 14 amino acids. V shed 5 bases and J 3 bases; nucleotides not matched to a gene: 4. This chain's CDR3 is CAWSQGADTGELFF. In DNA form, the CDR3 reads TGTGCCTGGTCACAGGGGGCGGACACCGGGGAGCTGTTTTTT.

This chain links TRBV11-3 with TRBJ2-1; 8 bases map to TRBD1. CDR3 length equals 15 residues. Per the germline V gene, CDR1 is SGHNT and CDR2 is YENEEA. Trimming removed 4 bases from V and 2 bases from J; junction bases left unmatched: 4. This CDR3 is CASSYQGAAYNEQFF. The CDR3 region has the DNA TGTGCCAGCAGCTACCAGGGGGCGGCCTACAATGAGCAGTTCTTC.

This clone has just one count. The chain couples TRBV19 to TRBJ1-3, with D perhaps matching TRBD1 (5 bases). V was shortened by 7 bases and J by 3 bases, with 16 bases between the two germline ends. CDR3 length equals 15 residues. In germline, CDR1 is LNHDA, CDR2 SQIVND (reference sequence). DNA of the CDR3: TGTGCCAGTACGGAAGGGGTGCTAATTGGAAACACCATATATTTT. Encoded protein: CASTEGVLIGNTIYF.

This clone is a singleton in its sample. This chain links TRBV5-1 with TRBJ1-1; the D gene is possibly TRBD1 (6 bases). The germline V gene encodes CDR1 SGHRS and CDR2 YFSETQ. This CDR3 contains 15 residues. V shed 0 bases and J shed 0 bases, with 9 bases lying between them. The CDR3 coding sequence is TGCGCCAGCAGCTTGGGGACAGCCTTGAACACTGAAGCTTTCTTT. Translation gives CASSLGTALNTEAFF.

Only a few counts were recorded for this clone. The chain is built from TRBV7-2 and TRBJ1-2; D may be TRBD1 (5 bases). The germline CDR1 and CDR2 sequences are SGHTA and FQGNSA. The CDR3 is 14 amino acids. V dropped 1 base and J dropped 5 bases, with 11 bases sitting between them. The CDR3 reads CASSLGGGAYGYTF. CDR3 in DNA: TGTGCCAGCAGCTTAGGGGGAGGGGCTTATGGCTACACCTTC. The variable domain in full, with the rest retrieved from reference TRBV7-2 and TRBJ1-2, is GAGVSQSPSNKVTEKGKDVELRCDPISGHTALYWYRQSLGQGLEFLIYFQGNSAPDKSGLPSDRFSAERTGGSVSTLTIQRTQQEDSAVYLCASSLGGGAYGYTFGSGTRLTVV.

This chain links TRBV4-1 with TRBJ2-7, with 7 bases lining up with TRBD2. The CDR3 length is 15 residues. Germline V CDR1 and CDR2: MGHRA, YSYEKL. V gave up 0 bases and J gave up 2 bases; unmatched junction bases: 4. The CDR3 DNA follows: TGCGCCAGCAGCCAAGACCGGGGGGTGACCTACGAGCAGTACTTC. Amino acid sequence: CASSQDRGVTYEQYF.

The V and J genes are TRBV7-9 and TRBJ1-4, with D possibly TRBD1 on 6 matching bases. V gave up 3 bases and J gave up 7 bases, with 9 bases separating them. The CDR3 totals 13 residues. The germline V gene encodes CDR1 SEHNR and CDR2 FQNEAQ (reference sequence). The chain's CDR3 is CASSFGTTEKLFF. In DNA, the CDR3 is TGTGCCAGCAGCTTCGGGACAACTGAAAAACTGTTTTTT.

The rearrangement links TRBV11-3 to TRBJ2-1; 15 bases align to TRBD2. V lost 5 bases to trimming and J lost 7 bases; unmatched junction nucleotides: 3. This CDR3 has 15 residues. Germline V CDR1 and CDR2: SGHNT, YENEEA. CDR3: CASSPGLAGGNEQFF. CDR3 sequence (DNA): TGTGCCAGCAGCCCAGGACTAGCGGGGGGGAATGAGCAGTTCTTC.

The V call is TRBV28, the J call TRBJ2-3, with D possibly matching TRBD1 (6 bases). CDR1 is MDHEN, CDR2 SYDVKM, per germline. This CDR3 has 15 residues. V lost 6 bases and J 4 bases, leaving 17 bases between the germline ends. The CDR3 DNA is TGTGCCAGCAGCATAACAGGGTTGTCAGCAGATACGCAGTATTTT. Translated: CASSITGLSADTQYF. Drawing the rest from reference TRBV28 and TRBJ2-3, the complete variable domain is DVKVTQSSRYLVKRTGEKVFLECVQDMDHENMFWYRQDPGLGLRLIYFSYDVKMKEKGDIPEGYSVSREKKERFSLILESASTNQTSMYLCASSITGLSADTQYFGPGTRLTVL.

The CDR3 DNA sequence: TGTGCCAGCAGCTTATTCGCGAATTCGGGTGAAAAACTGTTTTTT. Protein: CASSLFANSGEKLFF. J is TRBJ1-4 and V is TRBV7-2; D remains ambiguous. Germline V gives CDR1 SGHTA, CDR2 FQGNSA. The V end was cut by 2 bases, the J end by 7 bases, with 14 bases between. The CDR3 length is 15 residues.

This chain joins TRBV19 and TRBJ1-6; no clear D gene. Trimming cost V 6 bases and J 7 bases, with 10 bases left between them. The germline gives CDR1 LNHDA, CDR2 SQIVND (reference sequence). The CDR3 totals 13 residues. CDR3 DNA: TGTGCCAGTAGGGACTACCTCAATTCACCCCTCCACTTT. Its translation: CASRDYLNSPLHF. The full variable domain, in which reference TRBV19 and TRBJ1-6 provide the parts outside the CDR3, is DGGITQSPKYLFRKEGQNVTLSCEQNLNHDAMYWYRQDPGQGLRLIYYSQIVNDFQKGDIAEGYSVSREKKESFPLTVTSAQKNPTAFYLCASRDYLNSPLHFGNGTRLTVT.